Listed here are 13 T cell receptor beta chains from one sample, sequenced in a study of cytotoxic CD8 clonotypes in ibrutinib-treated CLL (dated by TCRdb to the early 2020s). Libraries were prepared through the immunoSEQ multiplex PCR assay. TCRdb mirrors the immuneACCESS table, restricted to in-frame sequences. Some clones are absent from its copies; in checked studies, under half trace to an unresolved V gene, and the reason for the others is unknown. The sample data list about 140,000 clones, and 75% to 85% of these were observed just once. Less than 9% of the sample rests with the top ten. The input for sequencing was PBMCs, taken after 36 months of ibrutinib treatment. These receptors all come from a human donor with chronic lymphocytic leukemia.

The J gene is TRBJ2-7, the V gene TRBV11-2, with D uncertain. Per the germline V gene, CDR1 is SGHAT and CDR2 is FQNNGV. V gave up 0 bases and J gave up 2 bases, with 11 bases separating them. The CDR3 runs 15 residues. The CDR3 loop is CASSLESGLPYEQYF. Written as DNA, the CDR3 is TGTGCCAGCAGCTTAGAGTCGGGTTTACCCTACGAGCAGTACTTC.

The rearrangement joins TRBV5-1 to TRBJ2-5; perhaps TRBD2 as D (5 bases). Germline CDR1 SGHRS, CDR2 YFSETQ. V was shortened by 0 bases and J by 7 bases, with 13 bases between the two germline ends. CDR3 length: 14 amino acids. CDR3 protein: CASSLGTFEGTQYF. In DNA form, the CDR3 reads TGCGCCAGCAGCTTGGGGACTTTTGAGGGGACCCAGTACTTC. Full variable domain (outside the CDR3, taken from reference TRBV5-1 and TRBJ2-5): KAGVTQTPRYLIKTRGQQVTLSCSPISGHRSVSWYQQTPGQGLQFLFEYFSETQRNKGNFPGRFSGRQFSNSRSEMNVSTLELGDSALYLCASSLGTFEGTQYFGPGTRLLVL.

This sequence joins TRBV18 and TRBJ2-7, with 7 bases fitting TRBD2. Germline loops: CDR1 KGHSH, CDR2 LQKENI. V was clipped by 6 bases and J by 0 bases; unmatched bases: 8. The length of the CDR3 is 15 residues. The CDR3 loop reads CASSPMGGGSYEQYF. The CDR3 coding sequence is TGTGCCAGCTCCCCCATGGGGGGGGGCTCCTACGAGCAGTACTTC.

The chain recombines TRBV7-7 with TRBJ2-3; 9 positions match TRBD2. V dropped 5 bases and J dropped 5; count of bases not matched to a gene: 11. CDR3 length: 16 amino acids. Germline loops: CDR1 SSHAT, CDR2 FNYEAQ (reference sequence). The CDR3 sequence: CASSQGARGGRDTQYF. CDR3 DNA: TGTGCCAGCAGCCAAGGCGCGCGGGGGGGCCGAGATACGCAGTATTTT.

This chain connects TRBV19 to TRBJ2-3, with TRBD2 matching over 14 bases. The germline V gene encodes CDR1 LNHDA and CDR2 SQIVND (reference sequence). V lost 0 bases and J lost 4; bases outside the gene matches: 6. CDR3 size: 18 residues. CDR3: CASSIDSGLAGEADTQYF. The CDR3 nucleotides are TGTGCCAGTAGTATAGACTCGGGACTAGCGGGAGAGGCAGATACGCAGTATTTT.

V usage is TRBV9 and J usage is TRBJ2-1; the match to TRBD1 covers 10 bases. V was clipped by 3 bases and J by 4 bases; unmatched bases: 4. The CDR3 length is 15 residues. Germline CDR1 SGDLS, CDR2 YYNGEE. CDR3: CASSAGQGSYNEQFF. The CDR3 coding sequence is TGTGCCAGCAGCGCGGGACAGGGGAGTTACAATGAGCAGTTCTTC.

The chain joins TRBV7-8 to TRBJ2-4; no definite D call. Germline V lookup: CDR1 SGHVS, CDR2 FQNEAQ. Between the trimmed V and J ends, which lost 1 base and 1 base, there was a span of 5 bases. The CDR3 loop spans 14 amino acids. Here the CDR3 reads CASSLGPAKNIQYF. CDR3 in DNA: TGTGCCAGCAGCTTAGGACCTGCCAAAAACATTCAGTACTTC.

The V gene is TRBV27, the J gene TRBJ2-5; D is possibly TRBD1 or TRBD2 (5 bases each). V lost 5 bases and J 1 base, leaving 11 bases between the germline ends. CDR1 and CDR2 from the germline V gene are MNHEY and SMNVEV (reference sequence). This CDR3 region has 14 residues. The CDR3 sequence is CASSPPGLQETQYF. In DNA, the CDR3 is TGTGCCAGCAGTCCCCCGGGGCTCCAAGAGACCCAGTACTTC.

This chain uses TRBV11-2 with TRBJ2-7; no clear D gene. In germline, CDR1 is SGHAT, CDR2 FQNNGV. With 1 base removed from V and 4 bases from J, the gap between germline ends came to 5 bases. The CDR3 sequence is 12 residues long. CDR3 in amino acids: CASSLVRYEQYF. CDR3 nucleotide sequence: TGTGCCAGCAGCTTAGTACGTTACGAGCAGTACTTC. The full variable domain, with the rest looked up from reference TRBV11-2 and TRBJ2-7, is EAGVAQSPRYKIIEKRQSVAFWCNPISGHATLYWYQQILGQGPKLLIQFQNNGVVDDSQLPKDRFSAERLKGVDSTLKIQPAKLEDSAVYLCASSLVRYEQYFGPGTRLTVT.

The chain combines TRBV29-1 with TRBJ1-1, with D hard to call. CDR1 and CDR2 from the germline V gene are SQVTM and ANQGSEA. Trimming took 1 base from V and 0 from J, leaving 15 bases between them. The CDR3 length is 16 residues. CDR3: CSVEGPQTRVNTEAFF. DNA for the CDR3: TGCAGCGTTGAAGGGCCCCAAACTAGGGTGAACACTGAAGCTTTCTTT.

The chain employs TRBV6-1 and TRBJ2-7; 8 nucleotides line up with TRBD2. In germline, CDR1 is MNHNS, CDR2 SASEGT. The CDR3 extends over 17 amino acids. The J segment lost 1 base and the V segment lost 4 bases, leaving 12 bases of the junction unmatched. For the CDR3, the DNA is TGTGCCAGCAGTGGGCGGGCTGGCGGGGGGAGTTCCTACGAGCAGTACTTC. Its protein product is CASSGRAGGGSSYEQYF.

The J gene is TRBJ1-1, the V gene TRBV7-9; the D is unclear. Germline CDR1 is SEHNR and CDR2 is FQNEAQ (reference sequence). The CDR3 sequence is 11 residues long. The V end lost 10 bases, the J end lost 0 bases, and 6 bases lay between the germline ends. The CDR3 nucleotides are TGTGCCAACCATATGAACACTGAAGCTTTCTTT. Translated, it gives CANHMNTEAFF.

The chain is built from TRBV6-1 and TRBJ2-3, with 9 bases lining up with TRBD2. Germline CDR1 MNHNS, CDR2 SASEGT. This CDR3 comprises 16 residues. J was trimmed by 3 bases and V by 2 bases; bases with no gene match: 6. CDR3: CASSEFGGGATDTQYF. CDR3 bases: TGTGCCAGCAGTGAATTCGGCGGGGGGGCGACAGATACGCAGTATTTT.